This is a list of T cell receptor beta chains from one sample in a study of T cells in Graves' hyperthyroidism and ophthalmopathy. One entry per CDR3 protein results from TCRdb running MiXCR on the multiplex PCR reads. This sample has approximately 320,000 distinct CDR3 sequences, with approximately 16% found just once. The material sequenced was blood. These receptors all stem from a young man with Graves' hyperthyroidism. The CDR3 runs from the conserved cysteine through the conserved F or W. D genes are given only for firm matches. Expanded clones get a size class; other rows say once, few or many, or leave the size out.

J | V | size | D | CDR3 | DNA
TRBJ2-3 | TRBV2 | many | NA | CASSQTSTSTDTQYF | TGTGCCAGCAGTCAAACTAGCACAAGCACAGATACGCAGTATTTT
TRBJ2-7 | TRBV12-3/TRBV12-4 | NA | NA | CASSLTLGGFTDLQYF | TGTGCCAGCAGTCTGACCCTCGGGGGATTCACCGACTTGCAGTACTTC
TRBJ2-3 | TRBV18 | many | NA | CASSLSSDADTQYF | TGTGCCAGCTCACTAAGTAGCGACGCAGATACGCAGTATTTT
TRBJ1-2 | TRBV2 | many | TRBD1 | CASPAERGGQDGYTF | TGTGCCAGCCCAGCTGAACGAGGGGGACAGGATGGCTACACCTTC
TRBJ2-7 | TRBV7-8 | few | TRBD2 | CASSFGLVRSYEQYF | TGTGCCAGCAGTTTCGGACTAGTTAGGTCCTACGAGCAGTACTTC
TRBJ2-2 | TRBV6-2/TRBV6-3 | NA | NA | CAGRVLNTGEPFF | TGTGCCGGCAGGGTCCTGAACACCGGGGAGCCGTTTTTT
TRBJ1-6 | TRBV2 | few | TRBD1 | CASCPDRGSPLHF | TGTGCCAGCTGCCCAGACAGGGGGTCACCCCTCCACTTT
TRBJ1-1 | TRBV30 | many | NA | CATHTEAFF | TGTGCCACCCACACTGAAGCTTTCTTT
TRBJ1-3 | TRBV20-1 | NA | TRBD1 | CSARSGDRESGNTIYF | TGCAGTGCTAGATCAGGGGACAGGGAATCTGGAAACACCATATATTTT
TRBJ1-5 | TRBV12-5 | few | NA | CASGTEAGQPQHF | TGTGCTAGTGGGACCGAGGCGGGCCAGCCCCAGCATTTT
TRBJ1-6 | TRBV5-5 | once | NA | CASSSRDTHSYNSPLHF | TGTGCCAGCAGCTCGAGAGACACCCACTCCTATAATTCACCCCTCCACTTT
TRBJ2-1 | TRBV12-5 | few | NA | CASGLVPLGGFRSYNEQFF | TGTGCTAGTGGTTTGGTACCTTTAGGGGGGTTTAGGTCCTACAATGAGCAGTTCTTC
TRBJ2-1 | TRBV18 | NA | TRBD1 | CASSLGTGRGEQFF | TGTGCCAGCTCACTGGGGACAGGGAGAGGTGAGCAGTTCTTC
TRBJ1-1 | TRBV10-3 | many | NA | CAISESQLLNTEAFF | TGTGCCATCAGTGAGTCACAACTGCTGAACACTGAAGCTTTCTTT
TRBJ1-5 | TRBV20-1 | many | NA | CSVVMGNQPQHF | TGCAGTGTCGTCATGGGGAATCAGCCCCAGCATTTT
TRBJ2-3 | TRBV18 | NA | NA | CASSRRARGKDTQYF | TGTGCCAGCTCACGGCGGGCACGGGGCAAAGATACGCAGTATTTT
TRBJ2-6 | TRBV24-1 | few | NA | CATSDGGYRSGANVLTF | TGTGCCACCAGTGACGGGGGTTACCGCTCTGGGGCCAACGTCCTGACTTTC
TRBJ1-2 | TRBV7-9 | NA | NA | CASRPRGTNYGYTF | TGTGCCAGCAGACCCAGGGGCACGAATTATGGCTACACCTTC
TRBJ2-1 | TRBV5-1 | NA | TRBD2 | CASRAGGSMFF | TGCGCCAGCAGGGCGGGAGGGAGTATGTTCTTC